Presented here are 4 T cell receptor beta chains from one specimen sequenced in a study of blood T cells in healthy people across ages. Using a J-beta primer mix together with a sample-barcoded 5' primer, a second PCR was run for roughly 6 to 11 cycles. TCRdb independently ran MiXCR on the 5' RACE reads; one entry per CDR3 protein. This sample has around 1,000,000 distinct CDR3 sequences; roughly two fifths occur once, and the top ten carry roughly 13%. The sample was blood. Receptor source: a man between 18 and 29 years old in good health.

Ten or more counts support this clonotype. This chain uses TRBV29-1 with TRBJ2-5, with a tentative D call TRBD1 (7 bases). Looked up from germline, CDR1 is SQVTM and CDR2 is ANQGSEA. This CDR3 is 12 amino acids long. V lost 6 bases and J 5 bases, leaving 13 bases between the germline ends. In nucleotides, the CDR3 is TGCAGCGTAGGAGGGGGCAGTGAGACCCAGTACTTC. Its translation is CSVGGGSETQYF.

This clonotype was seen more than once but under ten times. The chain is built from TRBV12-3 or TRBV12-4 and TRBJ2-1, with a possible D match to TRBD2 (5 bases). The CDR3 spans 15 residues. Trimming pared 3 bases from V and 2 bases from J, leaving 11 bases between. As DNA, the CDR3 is TGTGCCAGCAGTTTTACGGGGTCTCCCTACAATGAGCAGTTCTTC. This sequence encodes CASSFTGSPYNEQFF.

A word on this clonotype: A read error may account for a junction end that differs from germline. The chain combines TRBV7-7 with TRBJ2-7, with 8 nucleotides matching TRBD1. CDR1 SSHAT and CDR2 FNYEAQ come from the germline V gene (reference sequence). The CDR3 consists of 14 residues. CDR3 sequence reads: CASSFRTGSTEQYF. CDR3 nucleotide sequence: TGTGCTAGCAGCTTCAGGACAGGGAGTACTGAGCAGTACTTC.

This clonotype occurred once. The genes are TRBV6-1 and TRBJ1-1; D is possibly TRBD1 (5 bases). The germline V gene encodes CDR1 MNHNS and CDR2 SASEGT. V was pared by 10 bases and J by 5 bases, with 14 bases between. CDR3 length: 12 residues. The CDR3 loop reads CATLERGTEAFF. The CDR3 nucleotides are TGTGCCACCCTAGAGCGGGGGACTGAAGCTTTCTTT.